This T cell receptor (beta chain) was found in a study of blood T cell repertoires in COVID-19. As for the study in general: Sources were T cells, B-cell-depleted T cells, or PBMCs; the material itself was cDNA or gDNA.

Per germline, CDR1 SGDLS and CDR2 YYNGEE. V lost 1 base, J lost 9 bases, and 3 bases stayed unmatched. CDR3 length equals 12 residues. Sequenced by immunoSEQ multiplex PCR; TCRdb stores in-frame clones only, minus some. The repertoire holds under 40,000 clones, with roughly 80% as singletons. V usage is TRBV9 and J usage is TRBJ1-2; the match to TRBD1 covers 7 bases. Sequencing was done on a sample of peripheral blood. This receptor was obtained from a woman in her 70s with acute or convalescent COVID-19. Here the CDR3 DNA reads TGTGCCAGCAGCGTATACAGGGGAAGCTACACCTTC. Protein: CASSVYRGSYTF. Together with reference TRBV9 and TRBJ1-2, the CDR3 gives the full variable domain: DSGVTQTPKHLITATGQRVTLRCSPRSGDLSVYWYQQSLDQGLQFLIQYYNGEERAKGNILERFSAQQFPDLHSELNLSSLELGDSALYFCASSVYRGSYTFGSGTRLTVV.